This TCR beta chain was retrieved from a study of blood T cell repertoires in COVID-19. Looking at the study overall: Some COVID-19 samples were acute and others convalescent; all came from the United States, Italy and Spain. T cells, B-cell-depleted T cells, or PBMCs provided the cDNA or gDNA that served as material.

This clone was seen a few times. Original processing notes: Quantification of nucleated cells was approximated via reference gene primer amplification. Assay used: immunoSEQ multiplex PCR; TCRdb lists only in-frame clones, some missing. That table gives V, J and clone size, and the DNA gave D and trimming. Of 250,000 to 300,000 clones detected, about 76% appear once; the ten largest clones hold 2.5% to 3.5%. This CDR3 contains 14 residues. The V gene's germline CDR1 is MDHEN and CDR2 SYDVKM. J was trimmed by 4 bases and V by 4 bases; bases with no gene match: 3. The material sequenced was peripheral blood. This rearrangement joins TRBV28 to TRBJ1-2; 10 nucleotides agree with TRBD1. This receptor was identified in a woman aged 60-75 years with active or convalescent COVID-19. The CDR3 DNA reads as TGTGCCAGCAGTTCCGGGACAGGGGCCTATGGCTACACCTTC. The encoded protein is CASSSGTGAYGYTF.